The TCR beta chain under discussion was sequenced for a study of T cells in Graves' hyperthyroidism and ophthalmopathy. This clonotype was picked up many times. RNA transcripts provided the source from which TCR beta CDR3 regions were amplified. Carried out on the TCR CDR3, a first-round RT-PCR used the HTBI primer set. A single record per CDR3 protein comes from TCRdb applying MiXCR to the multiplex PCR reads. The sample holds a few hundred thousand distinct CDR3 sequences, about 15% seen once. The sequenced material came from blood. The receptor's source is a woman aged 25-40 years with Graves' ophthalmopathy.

CDR3 sequence reads: CASSLVGQGDSPLHF. The CDR3, as DNA: TGCGCCAGCAGCTTGGTTGGACAGGGCGATTCACCCCTCCACTTT. The gene calls are TRBV5-1 and TRBJ1-6; 8 nucleotides align to TRBD1. CDR3 length: 15 amino acids. The germline V gene has CDR1 SGHRS and CDR2 YFSETQ. The J segment lost 8 bases and the V segment lost 0 bases, leaving 4 bases of the junction unmatched.